This entry features one TCR beta chain sequence. The antigen remains unidentified. CDR1 and CDR2 (germline): SEHNR, FQNEAQ (reference sequence). V was clipped by 5 bases and J by 5 bases, with 10 bases between them. The length of the CDR3 is 13 residues. The data originate from a study of OX40 agonist ivuxolimab in advanced cancers. Looking at the study overall: Melanoma, hepatocellular carcinoma, head and neck or renal cell cancer occurred in dose-escalation patients.

Profiled with immunoSEQ multiplex PCR; TCRdb holds only in-frame clones, not every one. Here the sample spans 95,000 to 100,000 clones, just under 95% being singletons. Whole-study findings and limits: CD8+ T cells (on average) carried more expanded clones than CD4+ T cells. Some patients who did not respond also had low normalized T-cell clonal expansion.

The chain joins TRBV7-9 to TRBJ1-5, with D hard to call. This TCR was sampled from an adult with an advanced solid tumor such as melanoma, head and neck, liver or kidney cancer. Sequencing was performed on CD4+ or CD8+ T cells sorted from blood, taken in a trial of the OX40 agonist ivuxolimab. Here the CDR3 reads CASSPYEDQPQHF. The DNA of the CDR3 is TGTGCCAGCAGCCCTTATGAGGATCAGCCCCAGCATTTT. The whole variable domain, filled in from reference TRBV7-9 and TRBJ1-5, reads DTGVSQNPRHKITKRGQNVTFRCDPISEHNRLYWYRQTLGQGPEFLTYFQNEAQLEKSRLLSDRFSAERPKGSFSTLEIQRTEQGDSAMYLCASSPYEDQPQHFGDGTRLSIL.